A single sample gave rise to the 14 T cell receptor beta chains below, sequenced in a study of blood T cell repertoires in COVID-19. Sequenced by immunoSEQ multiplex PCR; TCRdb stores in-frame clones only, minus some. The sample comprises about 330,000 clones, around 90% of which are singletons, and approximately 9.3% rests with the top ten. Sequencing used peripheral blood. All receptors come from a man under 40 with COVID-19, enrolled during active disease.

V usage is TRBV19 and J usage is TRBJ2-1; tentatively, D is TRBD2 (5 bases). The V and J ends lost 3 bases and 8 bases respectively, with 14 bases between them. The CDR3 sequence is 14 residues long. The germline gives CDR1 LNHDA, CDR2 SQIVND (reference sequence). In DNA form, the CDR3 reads TGTGCCAGTAGTATTGTAGTCGGGGTCGATGAGCAGTTCTTC. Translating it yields CASSIVVGVDEQFF.

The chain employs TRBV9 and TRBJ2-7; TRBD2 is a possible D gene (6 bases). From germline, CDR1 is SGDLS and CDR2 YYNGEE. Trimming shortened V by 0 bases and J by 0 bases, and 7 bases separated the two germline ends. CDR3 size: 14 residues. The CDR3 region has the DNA TGTGCCAGCAGCGTAGGGGAGGTCTCCTACGAGCAGTACTTC. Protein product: CASSVGEVSYEQYF.

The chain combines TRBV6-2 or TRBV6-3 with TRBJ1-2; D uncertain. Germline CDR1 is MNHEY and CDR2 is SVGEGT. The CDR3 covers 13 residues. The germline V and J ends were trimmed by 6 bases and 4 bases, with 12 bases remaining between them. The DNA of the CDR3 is TGTGCCAGCAGCCGTCAGCCGGGCTATGGCTACACCTTC. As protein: CASSRQPGYGYTF.

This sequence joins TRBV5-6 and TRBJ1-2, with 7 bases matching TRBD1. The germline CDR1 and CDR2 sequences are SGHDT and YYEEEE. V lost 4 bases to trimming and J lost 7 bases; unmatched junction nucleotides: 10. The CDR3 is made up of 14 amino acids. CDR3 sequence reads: CASSPDRDGRGYTF. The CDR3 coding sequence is TGTGCCAGCAGCCCCGACAGGGATGGTCGTGGCTACACCTTC.

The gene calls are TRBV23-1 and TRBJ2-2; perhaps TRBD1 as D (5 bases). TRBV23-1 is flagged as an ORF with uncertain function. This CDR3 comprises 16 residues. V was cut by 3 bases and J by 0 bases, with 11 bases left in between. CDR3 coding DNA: TGCGCCAGCAGTCATGCAGGGTTTGCGAACACCGGGGAGCTGTTTTTT. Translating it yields CASSHAGFANTGELFF.

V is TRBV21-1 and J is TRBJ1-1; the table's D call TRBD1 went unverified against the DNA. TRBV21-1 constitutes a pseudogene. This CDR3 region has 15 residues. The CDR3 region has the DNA TGTGCCAGCAGCAAAGAAGACAGGGGGAACACTGAAGCTTTCTTT. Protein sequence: CASSKEDRGNTEAFF.

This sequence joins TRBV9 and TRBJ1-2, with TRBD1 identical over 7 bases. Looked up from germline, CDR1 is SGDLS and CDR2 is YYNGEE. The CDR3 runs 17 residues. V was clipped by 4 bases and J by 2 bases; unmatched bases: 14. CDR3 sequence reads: CASSPRDRPNPNYGYTF. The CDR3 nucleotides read TGTGCCAGCAGCCCTCGGGACAGACCCAACCCCAACTATGGCTACACCTTC.

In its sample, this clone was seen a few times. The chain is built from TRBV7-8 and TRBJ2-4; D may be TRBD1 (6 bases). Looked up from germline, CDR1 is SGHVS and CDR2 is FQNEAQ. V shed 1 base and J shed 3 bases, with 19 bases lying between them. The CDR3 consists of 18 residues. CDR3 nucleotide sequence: TGTGCCAGCAGCTTAGGAGGCGTGGGGGCTTGGGGCAAAAACATTCAGTACTTC. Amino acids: CASSLGGVGAWGKNIQYF.

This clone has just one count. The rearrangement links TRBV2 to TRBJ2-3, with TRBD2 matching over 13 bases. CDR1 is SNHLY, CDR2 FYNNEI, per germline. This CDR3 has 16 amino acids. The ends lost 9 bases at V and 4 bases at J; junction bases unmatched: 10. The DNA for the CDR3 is TGTGCCAGAAGCTTTACTAGCGGGAGGGCCCCAGATACGCAGTATTTT. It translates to CARSFTSGRAPDTQYF.

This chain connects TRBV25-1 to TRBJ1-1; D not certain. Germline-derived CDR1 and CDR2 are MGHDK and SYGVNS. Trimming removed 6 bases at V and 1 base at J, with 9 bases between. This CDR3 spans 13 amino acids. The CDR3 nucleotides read TGTGCCAGCAGCTCCCTATGGAACACTGAAGCTTTCTTT. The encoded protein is CASSSLWNTEAFF.

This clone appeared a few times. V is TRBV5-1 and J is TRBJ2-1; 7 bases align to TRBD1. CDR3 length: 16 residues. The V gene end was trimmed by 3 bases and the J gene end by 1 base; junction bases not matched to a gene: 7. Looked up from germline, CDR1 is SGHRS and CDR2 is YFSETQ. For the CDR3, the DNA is TGCGCCAGCAGCTCCAGACAGGGTAGGTCCTACAATGAGCAGTTCTTC. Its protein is CASSSRQGRSYNEQFF.

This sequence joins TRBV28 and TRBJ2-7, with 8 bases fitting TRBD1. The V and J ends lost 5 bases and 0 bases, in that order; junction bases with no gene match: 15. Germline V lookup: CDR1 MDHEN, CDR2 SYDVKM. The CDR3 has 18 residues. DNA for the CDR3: TGTGCCAGCAGTCCCGGGACAGGCCCTATCATTAGCTCCTACGAGCAGTACTTC. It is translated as CASSPGTGPIISSYEQYF.

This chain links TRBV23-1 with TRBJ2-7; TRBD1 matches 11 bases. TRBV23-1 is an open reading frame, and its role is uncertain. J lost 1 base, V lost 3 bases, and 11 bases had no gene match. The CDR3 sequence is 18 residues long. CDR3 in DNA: TGCGCCAGCAGTCAGAAGATTCCGGGACAGGGGGTTTCCTACGAGCAGTACTTC. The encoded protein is CASSQKIPGQGVSYEQYF.

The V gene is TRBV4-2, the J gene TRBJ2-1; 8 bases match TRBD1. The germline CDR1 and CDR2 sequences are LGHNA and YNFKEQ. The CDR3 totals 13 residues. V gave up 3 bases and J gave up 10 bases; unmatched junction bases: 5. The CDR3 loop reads CASSQDRVDEQFF. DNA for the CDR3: TGTGCCAGCAGCCAGGACAGGGTGGACGAGCAGTTCTTC.